A single sample gave rise to the 17 T cell receptor beta chains below, sequenced in a study of CD8 T cells in Susac syndrome. Reverse transcription used roughly 0.45 to 1 ug RNA and random hexamers. TCRdb itself ran the immunoSEQ multiplex PCR reads through MiXCR, one entry per CDR3 protein. The table lists 350,000 to 550,000 distinct CDR3 sequences, roughly 85% of them singletons, with roughly 0.11% in the top ten. Sequenced material: CD8+ T cells from PBMCs. Receptor source: a human donor with multiple sclerosis.

The chain employs TRBV7-9 and TRBJ1-2, with 10 bases matching TRBD1. V gave up 1 base and J gave up 5 bases; unmatched junction bases: 4. This CDR3 spans 15 amino acids. The germline gives CDR1 SEHNR, CDR2 FQNEAQ (reference sequence). CDR3 region: CASSLGTGGFYGYTF. For the CDR3, the DNA is TGTGCCAGCAGCTTAGGGACAGGGGGATTTTATGGCTACACCTTC.

The rearrangement uses TRBV4-1 and TRBJ2-7; TRBD2 aligns across 8 bases. CDR3 size: 18 residues. The ends lost 1 base at V and 4 bases at J; junction bases unmatched: 15. The germline V gene has CDR1 MGHRA and CDR2 YSYEKL. The CDR3 spells CASSQADSGSGRGYEQYF. CDR3 nucleotides: TGCGCCAGCAGCCAAGCAGATAGCGGCAGCGGGAGAGGATACGAGCAGTACTTC.

J is TRBJ2-3 and V is TRBV29-1; D is uncertain. This CDR3 has 12 residues. CDR1 is SQVTM, CDR2 ANQGSEA, per germline. Trimming shortened V by 4 bases and J by 8 bases, and 13 bases separated the two germline ends. CDR3 nucleotide sequence: TGCAGCGTTGCCCGTCCCGAAGGTACGCAGTATTTT. Its translation: CSVARPEGTQYF.

The chain employs TRBV5-5 and TRBJ2-3; 9 bases fit TRBD2. CDR1 and CDR2 from the germline V gene are SGHKS and YYEKEE (reference sequence). The CDR3 contains 16 residues. J gave up 4 bases and V 0 bases, and 6 bases lay outside the gene matches. CDR3 region: CASSLELAGSADTQYF. CDR3 DNA sequence: TGTGCCAGCAGCTTGGAACTAGCGGGCTCTGCAGATACGCAGTATTTT. Full variable domain (missing parts from reference TRBV5-5 and TRBJ2-3): DAGVTQSPTHLIKTRGQQVTLRCSPISGHKSVSWYQQVLGQGPQFIFQYYEKEERGRGNFPDRFSARQFPNYSSELNVNALLLGDSALYLCASSLELAGSADTQYFGPGTRLTVL.

The chain uses TRBV7-2 and TRBJ1-1, with 8 bases identical to TRBD1. CDR1 is SGHTA and CDR2 is FQGNSA in the germline V gene. The CDR3 spans 14 residues. V gave up 5 bases and J gave up 2 bases; unmatched junction bases: 4. In DNA form, the CDR3 reads TGTGCCAGCAGCAACACAGGGGGAAACACTGAAGCTTTCTTT. Translating gives CASSNTGGNTEAFF. The whole variable domain, filled in from reference TRBV7-2 and TRBJ1-1, reads GAGVSQSPSNKVTEKGKDVELRCDPISGHTALYWYRQSLGQGLEFLIYFQGNSAPDKSGLPSDRFSAERTGGSVSTLTIQRTQQEDSAVYLCASSNTGGNTEAFFGQGTRLTVV.

This clonotype was seen more than once but under ten times. The gene calls are TRBV6-1 and TRBJ1-5; the D is unclear. V lost 5 bases and J lost 2, with 10 bases in between. The V gene's germline CDR1 is MNHNS and CDR2 SASEGT. The CDR3 contains 14 residues. CDR3 bases: TGTGCCAGCAGTTCCGGGGAGGGCAATCAGCCCCAGCATTTT. This sequence encodes CASSSGEGNQPQHF.

This clonotype was detected once. The J gene is TRBJ2-7, the V gene TRBV30; D remains ambiguous. Trimming removed 3 bases from V and 3 bases from J, with 12 bases in between. CDR1 is GTSNPN and CDR2 is SVGIG in the germline V gene (reference sequence). CDR3 length: 13 residues. The CDR3 sequence: CAWSGVNSYEQYF. The CDR3, as DNA: TGTGCCTGGAGCGGAGTTAACAGCTACGAGCAGTACTTC. Looking up the rest from reference TRBV30 and TRBJ2-7 gives the full variable domain: SQTIHQWPATLVQPVGSPLSLECTVEGTSNPNLYWYRQAAGRGLQLLFYSVGIGQISSEVPQNLSASRPQDRQFILSSKKLLLSDSGFYLCAWSGVNSYEQYFGPGTRLTVT.

The V gene is TRBV6-1, the J gene TRBJ2-7; D uncertain. The V gene's germline CDR1 is MNHNS and CDR2 SASEGT. This CDR3 region has 14 residues. V was clipped by 2 bases and J by 5 bases, with 13 bases between them. This CDR3 is CASSEPGVGNEQYF. CDR3 DNA: TGTGCCAGCAGTGAACCAGGTGTGGGCAACGAGCAGTACTTC.

The V call is TRBV27, the J call TRBJ1-5; the D gene is possibly TRBD1 (6 bases). Trimming took off 3 bases at V and 5 bases at J, with 20 bases between the two ends. The CDR3 is 17 amino acids. Germline lookup yields CDR1 MNHEY and CDR2 SMNVEV (reference sequence). The CDR3 DNA is TGTGCCAGCAGTTTGTCTTACAGGGACTACGGCGATCAGCCCCAGCATTTT. As protein: CASSLSYRDYGDQPQHF.

This chain links TRBV20-1 with TRBJ2-7; 9 bases line up with TRBD2. After removal of 0 bases from V and 4 bases from J, the junction contained 10 bases not matched to a gene. This CDR3 is built from 16 residues. Germline CDR1 and CDR2: DFQATT and SNEGSKA (reference sequence). CDR3 DNA: TGCAGTGCTAGAGATGTGGCTAGCGGGGTTCTGTACGAGCAGTACTTC. Protein product: CSARDVASGVLYEQYF.

The chain links TRBV27 to TRBJ2-1, with D possibly matching TRBD1 (6 bases). In germline, CDR1 is MNHEY, CDR2 SMNVEV (reference sequence). The CDR3 runs to 13 residues. V dropped 4 bases and J dropped 4 bases, with 8 bases sitting between them. The CDR3 nucleotides read TGTGCCAGCAGTTCAACAGGGTACAATGAGCAGTTCTTC. Amino acid sequence: CASSSTGYNEQFF.

The V and J genes are TRBV19 and TRBJ1-1; D ambiguous. The germline V and J ends were trimmed by 5 bases and 0 bases, with 10 bases remaining between them. Germline CDR1 reads LNHDA; CDR2 reads SQIVND (reference sequence). This CDR3 comprises 14 residues. This chain's CDR3 is CASSFGLLNTEAFF. CDR3 nucleotides: TGTGCCAGTAGTTTCGGACTGTTGAACACTGAAGCTTTCTTT. The whole variable domain, filled in from reference TRBV19 and TRBJ1-1, reads DGGITQSPKYLFRKEGQNVTLSCEQNLNHDAMYWYRQDPGQGLRLIYYSQIVNDFQKGDIAEGYSVSREKKESFPLTVTSAQKNPTAFYLCASSFGLLNTEAFFGQGTRLTVV.

The genes are TRBV27 and TRBJ2-7, with D unresolved. Per germline, CDR1 MNHEY and CDR2 SMNVEV (reference sequence). This CDR3 is built from 13 residues. V was shortened by 1 base and J by 1 base, with 5 bases between the two germline ends. This CDR3 is CASSLFPSYEQYF. In DNA form, the CDR3 reads TGTGCCAGCAGTTTATTCCCGTCCTACGAGCAGTACTTC.

V and J are TRBV5-1 and TRBJ2-3; TRBD2 matches at 8 bases. CDR3 length: 15 residues. J was trimmed by 3 bases and V by 1 base; bases with no gene match: 4. Germline CDR1 SGHRS, CDR2 YFSETQ. Here the CDR3 reads CASSLFGGETDTQYF. CDR3 DNA: TGCGCCAGCAGCTTGTTCGGGGGGGAAACAGATACGCAGTATTTT.

The chain carries TRBV3-1 and TRBJ2-7, with D possibly being TRBD2 (6 bases). Germline loops: CDR1 LGHDT, CDR2 YNNKEL (reference sequence). The CDR3 runs to 13 residues. V lost 1 base and J lost 6, with 10 bases in between. The DNA for the CDR3 is TGTGCCAGCAGCCAAGGGGAGGCCCCCGAGCAGTACTTC. Its translation is CASSQGEAPEQYF.

The chain combines TRBV12-3 or TRBV12-4 with TRBJ1-5; no clear D. V was cut by 5 bases and J by 11 bases, with 13 bases left in between. The CDR3 runs to 12 residues. The chain's CDR3 is CASSRASTSQHF. In nucleotides, the CDR3 is TGTGCCAGCAGTAGGGCCTCTACGTCCCAGCATTTT.

The gene calls are TRBV9 and TRBJ2-3; 12 bases agree with TRBD2. The germline CDR1 and CDR2 sequences are SGDLS and YYNGEE. V gave up 3 bases and J gave up 2 bases; unmatched junction bases: 10. The CDR3 is 18 residues long. The CDR3 region has the DNA TGTGCCAGCAGCGAGAACCCTCTAGCGGGGGGGACCACAGATACGCAGTATTTT. Its translation: CASSENPLAGGTTDTQYF. Filled out from reference TRBV9 and TRBJ2-3, the complete variable domain reads DSGVTQTPKHLITATGQRVTLRCSPRSGDLSVYWYQQSLDQGLQFLIQYYNGEERAKGNILERFSAQQFPDLHSELNLSSLELGDSALYFCASSENPLAGGTTDTQYFGPGTRLTVL.